The next 20 T cell receptor beta chains were all read from a single sample in a study of Ad26.COV2.S vaccination and SARS-CoV-2 variants. Produced via immunoSEQ multiplex PCR; TCRdb's table is partial and in-frame only. The profile shows over 400,000 clones, about 90% of them singletons. Described treatment: about 20 received Ad26.COV2.S at low or high dose, single or two shots; about 5 received placebo; per-sample allocation not given. The investigators took samples on day 63 after the first vaccine or placebo injection. Sequenced material: peripheral blood, taken in a trial of Ad26.COV2.S vaccine versus placebo. The receptors were gathered from a person between 18 and 60 years old who received the Ad26.COV2.S COVID-19 vaccine or a placebo.

J is TRBJ1-3 and V is TRBV9; D uncertain. Germline V CDR1 and CDR2: SGDLS, YYNGEE. Trimming removed 3 bases at V and 3 bases at J, with 7 bases between. The CDR3 has 13 residues. The CDR3 DNA is TGTGCCAGCAGCGCGACGTTTGGAAACACCATATATTTT. This sequence encodes CASSATFGNTIYF.

The V gene is TRBV4-1, the J gene TRBJ1-2; D gene uncertain. Trimming cost V 7 bases and J 0 bases, with 15 bases left between them. Per the germline V gene, CDR1 is MGHRA and CDR2 is YSYEKL. This CDR3 contains 15 residues. CDR3 DNA: TGCGCCAGCAAGGCAGGCCCTCAGTCTAACTATGGCTACACCTTC. This sequence encodes CASKAGPQSNYGYTF.

This sequence joins TRBV6-2 or TRBV6-3 and TRBJ1-2; perhaps TRBD1 as D (6 bases). CDR1 and CDR2 from the germline V gene are MNHEY and SVGEGT. The V and J ends lost 5 bases and 5 bases respectively, with 12 bases between them. CDR3 size: 13 residues. CDR3: CASSQRDIYGYTF. CDR3 bases: TGTGCCAGCAGTCAGCGGGACATTTATGGCTACACCTTC.

V gene TRBV5-1 combines with J gene TRBJ2-2, with D perhaps TRBD1 (6 bases). The CDR3 is 14 amino acids. Germline lookup yields CDR1 SGHRS and CDR2 YFSETQ. V was cut by 0 bases and J by 6 bases, with 9 bases left in between. The CDR3 protein is CASSLGTVAGELFF. CDR3 nucleotides: TGCGCCAGCAGCTTGGGGACAGTGGCCGGGGAGCTGTTTTTT.

This sequence joins TRBV15 and TRBJ1-5, with D possibly being TRBD1 (5 bases). Germline CDR1 reads LNHNV; CDR2 reads YYDKDF (reference sequence). V lost 0 bases, J lost 5 bases, and 17 bases lay in between. The CDR3 extends over 17 amino acids. The CDR3: CATSRDGPQDKYQPQHF. As DNA, the CDR3 is TGTGCCACCAGCAGAGACGGACCACAGGATAAGTATCAGCCCCAGCATTTT. Full variable domain (missing parts from reference TRBV15 and TRBJ1-5): DAMVIQNPRYQVTQFGKPVTLSCSQTLNHNVMYWYQQKSSQAPKLLFHYYDKDFNNEADTPDNFQSRRPNTSFCFLDIRSPGLGDTAMYLCATSRDGPQDKYQPQHFGDGTRLSIL.

The V and J genes are TRBV7-8 and TRBJ2-3, with D tentatively TRBD1 or TRBD2 (6 bases each). CDR3 length equals 21 residues. Germline assignment: CDR1 SGHVS and CDR2 FQNEAQ. Trimming removed 10 bases at V and 0 bases at J, with 35 bases between. The CDR3 sequence: CATSNPKGGPGFVDSTDTQYF. CDR3 sequence (DNA): TGTGCCACCTCCAACCCAAAGGGGGGCCCCGGTTTTGTGGATAGCACAGATACGCAGTATTTT.

The V call is TRBV9, the J call TRBJ1-1; 9 bases fit TRBD1. Germline V gene lookup returns CDR1 SGDLS and CDR2 YYNGEE. V shed 6 bases, J shed 1 base, and the junction held 4 bases outside the gene matches. The CDR3 consists of 14 residues. Written as DNA, the CDR3 is TGTGCCAGCAAACAGGGGGCATCGAACACTGAAGCTTTCTTT. This gives the protein CASKQGASNTEAFF. The variable domain in full, with the rest retrieved from reference TRBV9 and TRBJ1-1, is DSGVTQTPKHLITATGQRVTLRCSPRSGDLSVYWYQQSLDQGLQFLIQYYNGEERAKGNILERFSAQQFPDLHSELNLSSLELGDSALYFCASKQGASNTEAFFGQGTRLTVV.

The chain couples TRBV6-5 to TRBJ1-1; tentative D call: TRBD1 (5 bases). Germline values: CDR1 MNHEY, CDR2 SVGAGI. The CDR3 runs 15 residues. Trimming stripped 4 bases from V and 1 base from J, with 13 bases between. This chain's CDR3 is CASSLPGTENTEAFF. In DNA form, the CDR3 reads TGTGCCAGCAGTTTACCCGGGACGGAGAACACTGAAGCTTTCTTT.

The chain recombines TRBV5-6 with TRBJ1-1; weak D call: TRBD1 (5 bases). The ends were cut back, 4 bases at V and 5 bases at J, with 12 bases in the middle. The V gene's germline CDR1 is SGHDT and CDR2 YYEEEE. CDR3 length: 13 amino acids. The CDR3 coding sequence is TGTGCCAGCAGCCAGCTTGGGGGTACTGAAGCTTTCTTT. This codes for CASSQLGGTEAFF.

J is TRBJ1-1 and V is TRBV30; D not certain. Trimming pared 4 bases from V and 4 bases from J, leaving 16 bases between. Germline V gene data show CDR1 as GTSNPN and CDR2 as SVGIG (reference sequence). The CDR3 is 14 residues long. DNA of the CDR3: TGTGCCTGGATGCCCGGACCCATCGGCACTGAAGCTTTCTTT. Translated: CAWMPGPIGTEAFF.

This clone has only one observation. The chain carries TRBV7-2 and TRBJ1-2; possible D gene TRBD1, 5 bases. The ends were cut back, 0 bases at V and 5 bases at J, with 7 bases in the middle. Germline assignment: CDR1 SGHTA and CDR2 FQGNSA. This CDR3 spans 13 amino acids. CDR3 in amino acids: CASSLASGYGYTF. CDR3 coding DNA: TGTGCCAGCAGCTTAGCGTCAGGGTATGGCTACACCTTC.

The chain recombines TRBV7-9 with TRBJ1-1, with D tentatively TRBD1 (6 bases). The CDR3 runs to 14 residues. Trimming took 1 base from V and 2 from J, leaving 8 bases between them. The V gene's germline CDR1 is SEHNR and CDR2 FQNEAQ (reference sequence). CDR3 sequence: CASSLVGTNTEAFF. The CDR3 bases are TGTGCCAGCAGCTTAGTCGGGACAAACACTGAAGCTTTCTTT.

V gene TRBV28 combines with J gene TRBJ2-7, with TRBD2 identical over 14 bases. The V gene's germline CDR1 is MDHEN and CDR2 SYDVKM. Trimming took 6 bases from V and 2 from J; bases not matched to a gene: 21. The CDR3 extends over 21 amino acids. The CDR3 protein is CASSRRPPLRTSGGPTYEQYF. The DNA for the CDR3 is TGTGCCAGCAGCCGCCGCCCTCCCCTTCGGACTAGCGGGGGGCCAACCTACGAGCAGTACTTC.

The chain combines TRBV19 with TRBJ2-3; a weak D match, TRBD2 (6 bases). Trimming left V 3 bases short and J 2 bases short, with 15 bases between. This CDR3 is built from 16 residues. From germline, CDR1 is LNHDA and CDR2 SQIVND (reference sequence). CDR3 region: CASSISRGAVTDTQYF. CDR3 nucleotide sequence: TGTGCCAGTAGTATCTCGCGCGGGGCTGTCACAGATACGCAGTATTTT.

The chain joins TRBV5-1 to TRBJ1-3; TRBD1 aligns across 10 bases. The V gene's germline CDR1 is SGHRS and CDR2 YFSETQ. The CDR3 contains 17 residues. V lost 3 bases and J lost 4; bases outside the gene matches: 10. The CDR3: CASSWGDRGKYGNTIYF. The CDR3 region has the DNA TGCGCCAGCAGCTGGGGGGACAGGGGTAAATACGGAAACACCATATATTTT.

This chain uses TRBV19 with TRBJ2-1; 13 bases fit TRBD2. The CDR3 runs to 15 residues. From germline, CDR1 is LNHDA and CDR2 SQIVND (reference sequence). The trim removed 4 bases at V and 9 bases at J, leaving 6 bases unmatched. CDR3 amino acids: CASSTTSGGYGEQFF. The CDR3 nucleotides read TGTGCCAGTAGTACGACTAGCGGGGGGTATGGTGAGCAGTTCTTC.

This chain uses TRBV29-1 with TRBJ2-4; 10 nucleotides match TRBD2. This CDR3 has 17 residues. From germline, CDR1 is SQVTM and CDR2 ANQGSEA. The junction had 14 bases not matched to a gene; V was cut back by 5 bases and J by 4 bases. The CDR3 here is CSVIIGRSGGLKNIQYF. In nucleotides, the CDR3 is TGCAGCGTTATTATTGGCCGTAGCGGGGGGCTTAAAAACATTCAGTACTTC.

This clone has a single count. The gene calls are TRBV13 and TRBJ2-7; 8 bases are a match to TRBD1. J gave up 2 bases and V 5 bases, and 5 bases lay outside the gene matches. The germline V gene encodes CDR1 PRHDT and CDR2 FYEKMQ (reference sequence). The CDR3 runs 14 residues. The CDR3 reads CASSPGQGTYEQYF. CDR3 nucleotides: TGTGCCAGCAGCCCTGGACAGGGTACCTACGAGCAGTACTTC.

This chain links TRBV5-4 with TRBJ2-7, with 7 bases fitting TRBD2. The length of the CDR3 is 12 residues. The V segment lost 1 base and the J segment 6 bases; nucleotides outside the gene matches: 1. Germline CDR1 SGHNT, CDR2 YYREEE (reference sequence). CDR3 DNA: TGTGCCAGCAGCTTGTCGGGGGGCGAGCAGTACTTC. Translated: CASSLSGGEQYF.

The genes are TRBV6-5 and TRBJ2-1; TRBD2 aligns across 12 bases. The CDR3 has 14 amino acids. V was pared by 5 bases and J by 15 bases, with 11 bases of the junction left unmatched. Germline CDR1 MNHEY, CDR2 SVGAGI. DNA of the CDR3: TGTGCCAGCAGTACCGAGACTAGCGGGGGCCCATTGTTCTTC. Its translation is CASSTETSGGPLFF.